Listed below are T cell receptor beta chains from one sample, sequenced in a study of CD8+CD57+ T cells in acquired aplastic anemia. TCRdb redid the calling of the reads with MiXCR, one entry per CDR3 protein. The sample records 200,000 or so distinct CDR3 sequences, 55% to 70% being singletons. Sequences were obtained from sorted CD4+, CD8+, or CD8+CD57+ T cells (not recorded which) from PBMCs. These receptors came from a human donor with severe aplastic anemia or a healthy control (not recorded which). CDR3s include the opening cysteine and the closing phenylalanine or tryptophan. The D gene is left open where the match is weak. Clone size is given for some rows only: seen once, a few or many times, or a class if the clone is expanded.

cdr3_aa cdr3_nt clone_size j_call v_call d_call
CASSVEAGPLTF TGTGCCAGCAGCGTAGAGGCAGGACCCCTGACTTTC NA TRBJ2-6 TRBV9 NA
CASTWDRGGKLFF TGTGCCAGTACCTGGGACAGGGGAGGAAAACTGTTTTTT NA TRBJ1-4 TRBV19 TRBD1
CASSSGSMEQYF TGTGCCAGCAGCTCTGGGAGTATGGAGCAGTACTTC many TRBJ2-7 TRBV5-6 NA
CASSLRSDTQYF TGTGCCAGCAGCTTGCGGTCAGATACGCAGTATTTT NA TRBJ2-3 TRBV7-2 NA
CASSIRVGEGQPQHF TGTGCCAGCAGCATCCGGGTGGGGGAGGGGCAGCCCCAGCATTTT NA TRBJ1-5 TRBV7-2 NA
CASSRRRGRVNTEAFF TGTGCCAGCAGCCGACGACGGGGGAGAGTGAACACTGAAGCTTTCTTT NA TRBJ1-1 TRBV9 NA
CASSWGPGLAGYNEQFF TGTGCCAGCAGCTGGGGACCGGGACTAGCGGGCTACAATGAGCAGTTCTTC NA TRBJ2-1 TRBV7-3 TRBD2
CASSILRPNTGELFF TGTGCCAGTAGTATACTTAGACCGAACACCGGGGAGCTGTTTTTT NA TRBJ2-2 TRBV19 NA
CASRAGTITDTQYF TGTGCCAGCAGGGCCGGGACTATCACAGATACGCAGTATTTT NA TRBJ2-3 TRBV11-3 TRBD2
CATRIRDSHLTDTQYF TGTGCCACCCGGATCAGAGACAGCCACCTCACAGATACGCAGTATTTT once TRBJ2-3 TRBV24-1 NA
CASRETQYF TGTGCCAGCCGGGAGACCCAGTACTTC NA TRBJ2-5 TRBV9 NA
CASSIEGSATDTQYF TGTGCCAGTAGTATTGAGGGGTCTGCCACAGATACGCAGTATTTT NA TRBJ2-3 TRBV19 NA
CAISESGSLVELFF TGTGCCATCAGTGAGTCGGGCAGCCTGGTAGAACTGTTTTTT many TRBJ1-4 TRBV10-3 NA
CASSSGGEQYF TGTGCCAGCAGCTCCGGTGGAGAGCAGTACTTC few TRBJ2-7 TRBV7-6 NA
CASSLVRATDTEAFF TGTGCCAGTAGCTTAGTGAGGGCCACGGACACTGAAGCTTTCTTT NA TRBJ1-1 TRBV7-3 NA
CASRLEVRQPQHF TGTGCCAGCAGGCTGGAAGTACGGCAGCCCCAGCATTTT NA TRBJ1-5 TRBV2 NA